What follows are 20 T cell receptor beta chains derived from one specimen sequenced in a study of cytomegalovirus exposure and HLA in healthy donors (dated by TCRdb to 2017 to 2019). Libraries were prepared through the immunoSEQ multiplex PCR assay. A mixture of 60 forward primers for TCR Vbeta segments and 13 reverse primers for TCR Jbeta segments was used in the multiplex PCR. In its TCRdb copy, this immuneACCESS table keeps in-frame sequences only and misses some clones. Where compared with another copy, unresolved V genes explain less than half of these, and the others have no known cause. Recorded for this sample are approximately 130,000 clones; around 80% of them occurred a single time. The ten biggest clones cover about 2% of the sample. The sequenced sample was PBMCs. The receptors originated from a female donor in good health and CMV-seropositive.

The rearrangement uses TRBV11-2 and TRBJ1-4, with 8 positions matching TRBD1. The V segment lost 4 bases and the J segment 8 bases; nucleotides outside the gene matches: 9. The CDR3 consists of 15 residues. The germline CDR1 and CDR2 sequences are SGHAT and FQNNGV. The CDR3 loop reads CASSSLQGAGEKLFF. The CDR3 DNA reads as TGTGCCAGCAGCTCTCTCCAGGGGGCGGGGGAAAAACTGTTTTTT.

This clone was seen only a few times. This sequence joins TRBV7-3 and TRBJ1-1; maybe TRBD1 (6 bases). Trimming left V 5 bases short and J 0 bases short, with 16 bases between. CDR1 is SGHTA, CDR2 FQGTGA, per germline. This CDR3 has 16 amino acids. The CDR3 DNA follows: TGTGCCAGCAGCCAAGTCCCCACAGGGATGAACACTGAAGCTTTCTTT. Translation: CASSQVPTGMNTEAFF.

The chain uses TRBV14 and TRBJ2-1; tentatively, D is TRBD1 (5 bases). Germline V lookup: CDR1 SGHDN, CDR2 FVKESK. CDR3 size: 13 residues. Trimming pared 2 bases from V and 8 bases from J, leaving 10 bases between. In nucleotides, the CDR3 is TGTGCCAGCAGCCAACTTAGGGGCCATGAGCAGTTCTTC. Amino acid sequence: CASSQLRGHEQFF.

This clone was observed a handful of times. The chain couples TRBV7-6 to TRBJ2-2; D may be TRBD1 (6 bases). Germline CDR1 and CDR2: SGHVS and FNYEAQ. The CDR3 extends over 14 amino acids. Trimming left V 5 bases short and J 4 bases short, with 11 bases between. The CDR3 reads CASSQQGSTGELFF. The DNA of the CDR3 is TGTGCCAGCAGCCAACAGGGTTCCACCGGGGAGCTGTTTTTT.

The chain carries TRBV6-5 and TRBJ1-5, with TRBD1 matching 9 bases. The ends lost 5 bases at V and 4 bases at J; junction bases unmatched: 6. Germline CDR1 MNHEY, CDR2 SVGAGI. The CDR3 sequence is 15 residues long. CDR3 protein: CASSTGGSLNQPQHF. The CDR3, as DNA: TGTGCCAGCAGTACAGGGGGCTCCCTTAATCAGCCCCAGCATTTT.

The chain combines TRBV6-1 with TRBJ2-5; 9 bases agree with TRBD2. Trimming removed 7 bases from V and 1 base from J; junction bases left unmatched: 7. The CDR3 sequence is 15 residues long. Germline CDR1 and CDR2: MNHNS and SASEGT. The CDR3 DNA follows: TGTGCCAGCAACAGACTAGCGGACCTCCAAGAGACCCAGTACTTC. Its translation: CASNRLADLQETQYF.

This sequence joins TRBV4-1 and TRBJ2-4; D may be TRBD1 (6 bases). CDR3 size: 14 residues. Germline V CDR1 and CDR2: MGHRA, YSYEKL. Trimming shortened V by 5 bases and J by 5 bases, and 13 bases separated the two germline ends. The CDR3, as DNA: TGCGCCAGCAGCGGGGGCAGCGGAGAAAACATTCAGTACTTC. It translates to CASSGGSGENIQYF.

The chain is built from TRBV7-2 and TRBJ2-4; TRBD1 aligns across 9 bases. CDR3 size: 14 residues. CDR1 and CDR2 from the germline V gene are SGHTA and FQGNSA. V lost 4 bases and J lost 6; bases outside the gene matches: 4. The CDR3 region is CASSSDRGRNIQYF. As DNA, the CDR3 is TGTGCCAGCAGCTCGGACAGGGGAAGAAACATTCAGTACTTC. Full variable domain (outside the CDR3, taken from reference TRBV7-2 and TRBJ2-4): GAGVSQSPSNKVTEKGKDVELRCDPISGHTALYWYRQSLGQGLEFLIYFQGNSAPDKSGLPSDRFSAERTGGSVSTLTIQRTQQEDSAVYLCASSSDRGRNIQYFGAGTRLSVL.

V gene TRBV13 combines with J gene TRBJ1-3; 7 bases map to TRBD1. The trim removed 5 bases at V and 1 base at J, leaving 17 bases unmatched. Germline V lookup: CDR1 PRHDT, CDR2 FYEKMQ (reference sequence). The CDR3 length is 19 residues. The CDR3 DNA reads as TGTGCCAGCAGCCAACGACAGGGTTTTCGCGTTGGGTCTGGAAACACCATATATTTT. The encoded protein is CASSQRQGFRVGSGNTIYF.

This chain connects TRBV5-1 to TRBJ2-3; a possible D gene is TRBD1 (6 bases). The V gene's germline CDR1 is SGHRS and CDR2 YFSETQ. V gave up 0 bases and J gave up 5 bases, with 7 bases separating them. This CDR3 spans 13 amino acids. Here the CDR3 reads CASSLAGVDTQYF. The CDR3 nucleotides read TGCGCCAGCAGCTTGGCAGGGGTAGATACGCAGTATTTT.

The chain employs TRBV5-1 and TRBJ2-5; a possible D gene is TRBD2 (6 bases). TRBJ2-7 explains the end of the DNA better; the J call may be wrong. The CDR3 has 12 residues. Germline CDR1 and CDR2: SGHRS and YFSETQ. The CDR3 protein is CASSSGVREQYF. The CDR3 DNA reads as TGCGCCAGCAGCTCGGGAGTACGCGAGCAGTACTTC.

The J gene is TRBJ1-1, the V gene TRBV6-1; maybe TRBD1 (5 bases). The V gene lost 0 bases and the J gene lost 0 bases, with 11 bases spanning the gap. The CDR3 consists of 16 residues. The V gene's germline CDR1 is MNHNS and CDR2 SASEGT. The chain's CDR3 is CASSEALDRLNTEAFF. The CDR3 coding sequence is TGTGCCAGCAGTGAAGCGCTTGACAGATTGAACACTGAAGCTTTCTTT.

CDR3 coding DNA: TGTGCCAGCAGTTCCGGACAAGGAAGAGAGACCCAGTACTTC. This translates into CASSSGQGRETQYF. This sequence joins TRBV6-1 and TRBJ2-5, with D maybe TRBD1 (5 bases). V was cut by 5 bases and J by 4 bases, with 14 bases left in between. Looked up from germline, CDR1 is MNHNS and CDR2 is SASEGT. The CDR3 is 14 amino acids.

Turning to this clone: At one boundary the junction diverges from the germline segment, which might be a read error. CDR3 sequence (DNA): TGTTCCAGCAGCGCCAGAACTAGCGGGGAGTTTTACGAGCAGTACTTC. It specifies CSSSARTSGEFYEQYF. The chain is built from TRBV7-9 and TRBJ2-7, with 10 bases aligning to TRBD2. Per germline, CDR1 SEHNR and CDR2 FQNEAQ (reference sequence). The CDR3 is 16 residues long. The full variable domain, in which reference TRBV7-9 and TRBJ2-7 provide the parts outside the CDR3, is DTGVSQNPRHKITKRGQNVTFRCDPISEHNRLYWYRQTLGQGPEFLTYFQNEAQLEKSRLLSDRFSAERPKGSFSTLEIQRTEQGDSAMYLCSSSARTSGEFYEQYFGPGTRLTVT.

The chain employs TRBV25-1 and TRBJ2-7, with 10 bases matching TRBD1. CDR3 size: 17 residues. Germline CDR1 and CDR2: MGHDK and SYGVNS. V shed 4 bases and J 2 bases; nucleotides not matched to a gene: 11. CDR3 loop: CASSANAGQGFAYEQYF. As DNA, the CDR3 is TGTGCCAGCAGTGCCAATGCGGGACAGGGGTTTGCCTACGAGCAGTACTTC.

V is TRBV9 and J is TRBJ1-6; D unresolved. V lost 4 bases to trimming and J lost 8 bases, with 7 bases between them. The germline CDR1 and CDR2 sequences are SGDLS and YYNGEE. This CDR3 has 12 residues. The CDR3 DNA reads as TGTGCCAGCAGCAAGGCGGATTCACCCCTCCACTTT. This translates into CASSKADSPLHF.

The chain links TRBV19 to TRBJ2-5; TRBD2 aligns across 8 bases. The length of the CDR3 is 15 residues. Trimming at V came to 1 base and at J to 5 bases, leaving 6 bases not matched to a gene. The germline V gene encodes CDR1 LNHDA and CDR2 SQIVND (reference sequence). The CDR3 loop reads CASSIGSGSGETQYF. CDR3 sequence (DNA): TGTGCCAGTAGTATAGGGAGCGGGAGTGGGGAGACCCAGTACTTC.

The chain combines TRBV6-6 with TRBJ2-7; 7 bases match TRBD1. Per germline, CDR1 MNHNY and CDR2 SVGAGI (reference sequence). This CDR3 is built from 13 residues. V gave up 6 bases and J gave up 3 bases; unmatched junction bases: 5. The CDR3 DNA reads TGTGCCAGCAGGTTGGACAGGATCTACGAGCAGTACTTC. Protein: CASRLDRIYEQYF.

The rearrangement joins TRBV5-4 to TRBJ1-1, with 10 bases matching TRBD1. This CDR3 comprises 14 residues. The germline CDR1 and CDR2 sequences are SGHNT and YYREEE (reference sequence). V was pared by 5 bases and J by 7 bases, with 8 bases of the junction left unmatched. CDR3 residues: CASRRDRGSDEAFF. CDR3 sequence (DNA): TGTGCCAGCAGACGGGACAGGGGTAGCGATGAAGCTTTCTTT. The whole variable domain, remainder taken from reference TRBV5-4 and TRBJ1-1, is ETGVTQSPTHLIKTRGQQVTLRCSSQSGHNTVSWYQQALGQGPQFIFQYYREEENGRGNFPPRFSGLQFPNYSSELNVNALELDDSALYLCASRRDRGSDEAFFGQGTRLTVV.

The genes are TRBV7-3 and TRBJ2-3; the D is unclear. The germline V gene encodes CDR1 SGHTA and CDR2 FQGTGA. The CDR3 loop spans 16 amino acids. V gave up 1 base and J gave up 2 bases, with 13 bases separating them. CDR3 coding DNA: TGTGCCAGCAGCTTAATCGGTAGCTCCCTCACAGATACGCAGTATTTT. It specifies CASSLIGSSLTDTQYF.